This paragraph reports one TCR beta chain. Per the germline V gene, CDR1 is SEHNR and CDR2 is FQNEAQ (reference sequence). Trimming took 8 bases from V and 8 from J; bases not matched to a gene: 12. The CDR3 is 15 residues long. This entry belongs to a study of shared clonotypes between healthy human individuals. Sequenced by immunoSEQ multiplex PCR; TCRdb stores in-frame clones only, minus some. Of around 700,000 clones listed, around 90% are singletons. Terminally differentiated effector memory CD45RA+ cells were left out of the naive CD8 fraction, which was CD45RO-negative and positively selected for CCR7.

The TCR was taken from a man aged 25-45 years in good health. The V gene is TRBV7-9, the J gene TRBJ2-1, with 10 bases lining up with TRBD2. The sample consisted of naive CD8+ T cells sorted from blood. CDR3 loop: CASPGLAGVVHEQFF. The CDR3 DNA follows: TGTGCCAGCCCGGGGCTAGCGGGAGTAGTCCATGAGCAGTTCTTC.